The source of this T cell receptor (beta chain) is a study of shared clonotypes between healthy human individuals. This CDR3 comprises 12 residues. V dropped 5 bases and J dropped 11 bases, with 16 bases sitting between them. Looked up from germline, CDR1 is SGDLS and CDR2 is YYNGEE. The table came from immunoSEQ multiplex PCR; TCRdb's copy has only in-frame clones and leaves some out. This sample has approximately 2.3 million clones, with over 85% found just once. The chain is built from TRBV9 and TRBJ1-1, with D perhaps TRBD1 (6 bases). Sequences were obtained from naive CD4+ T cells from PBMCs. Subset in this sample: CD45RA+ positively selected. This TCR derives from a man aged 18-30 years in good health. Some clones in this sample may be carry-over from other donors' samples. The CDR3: CASSPAGGLAFF. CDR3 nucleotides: TGTGCCAGCAGTCCCGCCGGGGGGCTTGCTTTCTTT.